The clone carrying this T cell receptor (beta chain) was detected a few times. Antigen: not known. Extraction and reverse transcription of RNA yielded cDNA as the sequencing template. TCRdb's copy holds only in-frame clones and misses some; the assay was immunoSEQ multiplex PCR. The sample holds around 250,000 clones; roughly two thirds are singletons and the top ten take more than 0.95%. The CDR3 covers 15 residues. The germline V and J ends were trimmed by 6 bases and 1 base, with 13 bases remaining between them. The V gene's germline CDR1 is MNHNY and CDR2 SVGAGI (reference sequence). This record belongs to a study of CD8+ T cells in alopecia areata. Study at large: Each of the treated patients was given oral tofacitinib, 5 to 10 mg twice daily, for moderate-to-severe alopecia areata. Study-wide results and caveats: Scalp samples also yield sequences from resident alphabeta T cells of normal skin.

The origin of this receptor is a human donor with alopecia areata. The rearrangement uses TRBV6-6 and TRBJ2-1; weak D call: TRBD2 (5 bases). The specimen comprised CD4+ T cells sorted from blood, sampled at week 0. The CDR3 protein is CASSLLGPSYNEQFF. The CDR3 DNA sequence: TGTGCCAGCAGCCTACTAGGTCCTTCCTACAATGAGCAGTTCTTC.